The next 8 T cell receptor beta chains were all read from a single sample in a study of control samples from healthy donors and cancer patients. Profiled with immunoSEQ multiplex PCR; TCRdb holds only in-frame clones, not every one. The sample has about 64,000 clones; around 90% are singletons. Source material: PBMCs. These receptor sequences come from a middle-aged man with colorectal cancer.

The chain links TRBV21-1 to TRBJ1-3; the D call of TRBD1 is as the table states it, not checked on the DNA. TRBV21-1 is marked as a pseudogene. The CDR3 spans 16 residues. CDR3 in amino acids: CASSATGTNEGNTIYF. The CDR3 nucleotides read TGTGCCAGCAGCGCCACGGGGACAAACGAGGGAAACACCATATATTTT.

The chain carries TRBV27 and TRBJ2-1; D is uncertain. V was shortened by 2 bases and J by 10 bases, with 12 bases between the two germline ends. Germline CDR1 reads MNHEY; CDR2 reads SMNVEV (reference sequence). The CDR3 is 13 amino acids. The CDR3 reads CASSLNLRPEQFF. The CDR3 bases are TGTGCCAGCAGTTTAAACCTCCGACCCGAGCAGTTCTTC.

This sequence joins TRBV21-1 and TRBJ1-2. TRBV21-1 is described as a pseudogene. The CDR3 totals 15 residues. The CDR3 coding sequence is TGTGCCAGCAGCAAAACCCCCAGCGAGGAATATGGCTACACCTTC. The encoded protein is CASSKTPSEEYGYTF.

The rearrangement uses TRBV10-3 and TRBJ1-5; D perhaps matches TRBD1 (5 bases). This CDR3 has 14 residues. Germline assignment: CDR1 ENHRY and CDR2 SYGVKD. V was shortened by 2 bases and J by 7 bases, with 12 bases between the two germline ends. This CDR3 is CAISEQEGQQPQHF. CDR3 in DNA: TGTGCCATCAGTGAGCAAGAGGGGCAACAGCCCCAGCATTTT.

The CDR3 DNA is TGTGCCAGCAGCCAGTACGACAGGGGCCGCAATCAGCCCCAGCATTTT. Protein sequence: CASSQYDRGRNQPQHF. The gene calls are TRBV3-1 (or the pseudogene TRBV3-2) and TRBJ1-5; TRBD1 matches at 8 bases. The germline gives CDR1 LGHDT, CDR2 YNNKEL (reference sequence). V gave up 3 bases and J gave up 2 bases; unmatched junction bases: 6. The CDR3 covers 16 residues.

This chain joins TRBV5-5 and TRBJ1-6; 10 bases fit TRBD1. V was pared by 6 bases and J by 9 bases, with 15 bases of the junction left unmatched. The CDR3 extends over 17 amino acids. From germline, CDR1 is SGHKS and CDR2 YYEKEE (reference sequence). The CDR3 nucleotides are TGTGCCAGCACTCCCGCTCGGGGACAGGGGATAGGTTCACCCCTCCACTTT. Its protein product is CASTPARGQGIGSPLHF.

The rearrangement joins TRBV7-8 to TRBJ2-1; D possibly matches TRBD1 or TRBD2 (5 bases each). Deletions cut 5 bases from V and 5 bases from J, with 13 bases between. Germline V CDR1 and CDR2: SGHVS, FQNEAQ. This CDR3 region has 14 residues. The CDR3 here is CASSVTGTNNEQFF. The DNA of the CDR3 is TGTGCCAGCAGCGTGACCGGGACCAACAATGAGCAGTTCTTC.

V usage is TRBV5-1 and J usage is TRBJ2-1, with D perhaps matching TRBD2 (5 bases). Germline V CDR1 and CDR2: SGHRS, YFSETQ. CDR3 size: 16 residues. V lost 0 bases to trimming and J lost 4 bases, with 14 bases between them. The CDR3 loop is CASSLGAAQAYNEQFF. The CDR3 coding sequence is TGCGCCAGCAGCTTGGGAGCGGCCCAGGCATACAATGAGCAGTTCTTC.